This record covers a single TCR beta chain. The antigen remains unidentified. V shed 0 bases and J 5 bases; nucleotides not matched to a gene: 4. There are 15 residues in the CDR3. The germline gives CDR1 SGHRS, CDR2 YFSETQ. The data were obtained in a study of T cell responses to AZD1222 COVID-19 vaccine. Assay used: immunoSEQ multiplex PCR; TCRdb lists only in-frame clones, some missing. Of some 100,000 clones in the sample, about 94% were seen once. Findings of the study overall: Donors were mostly white British, more females; clonal diversity possibly underestimated. After two AZD1222 doses, spike-specific TCR breadth and depth rose versus day 0.

The sample here was peripheral blood, taken 28 days after the second AZD1222 dose. This TCR derives from an adult who received the AZD1222 COVID-19 vaccine. This sequence joins TRBV5-1 and TRBJ2-1; 8 nucleotides line up with TRBD1. Written as DNA, the CDR3 is TGCGCCAGCAGCTTGGTCAGGGGGCCCCACAATGAGCAGTTCTTC. Residues: CASSLVRGPHNEQFF.